This paragraph reports one T cell receptor beta chain. Its specificity is not known. Donation came from healthy Finnish infants having corrective surgery for congenital heart defects. The table came from immunoSEQ multiplex PCR; TCRdb's copy has only in-frame clones and leaves some out. The sample has 45,000 to 50,000 clones, just under 95% seen once; the top ten hold under 0.2%. This specimen belongs to a study of human thymus T cells. Study-wide findings and caveats: Blood and thymic repertoires both appeared biased in V and J gene usage.

Germline-derived CDR1 and CDR2 are MNHEY and SMNVEV (reference sequence). V lost 6 bases to trimming and J lost 1 base, with 16 bases between them. The CDR3 runs 16 residues. This TCR came from a girl under three years old with a congenital heart defect but otherwise immunologically healthy. The sample taken for sequencing was blood. The V and J genes are TRBV27 and TRBJ2-1; D is perhaps TRBD1 or TRBD2 (5 bases each). In nucleotides, the CDR3 is TGTGCCAGCAGGGGGCCGGGACCCCGATCCTACAATGAGCAGTTCTTC. Its translation is CASRGPGPRSYNEQFF.